This is a list of T cell receptor beta chains from one sample in a study of T cells in Graves' hyperthyroidism and ophthalmopathy. TCRdb passed the multiplex PCR reads through MiXCR, listing each CDR3 protein once. The sample includes 450,000 to 700,000 distinct CDR3 sequences, 35% to 55% of them seen just once. Material for sequencing was peripheral blood or thyroid tissue (not recorded which). The source is an adult woman with Graves' disease, either hyperthyroidism or ophthalmopathy (not recorded which). The CDR3 runs from the conserved cysteine through the conserved F or W. The D gene is left open where the match is weak. Only part of the rows carry a size: once, few, many, or a class if the clone is expanded.

CAWSEQSNYGYTF TGTGCCTGGAGTGAGCAGTCGAACTATGGCTACACCTTC few - TRBJ1-2 TRBV30
CASTIKGSGANVLTF TGTGCCAGCACCATAAAGGGGTCTGGGGCCAACGTCCTGACTTTC - - TRBJ2-6 TRBV7-9
CASSPPGGNQPQHF TGTGCCAGCAGTCCCCCCGGGGGCAATCAGCCCCAGCATTTT many - TRBJ1-5 TRBV12-3/TRBV12-4
CAIMDSSGNTIYF TGTGCCATCATGGACAGCTCTGGAAACACCATATATTTT - - TRBJ1-3 TRBV10-3
CASSDGTSGLVYEQYF TGTGCCAGCAGCGATGGGACTAGCGGGCTAGTCTACGAGCAGTACTTC - TRBD2 TRBJ2-7 TRBV7-9
CASSFVPLTGVYEQYF TGTGCCAGCAGTTTCGTTCCCTTAACAGGGGTCTACGAGCAGTACTTC few TRBD1 TRBJ2-7 TRBV27
CASSLERNNQPQHF TGTGCCAGCAGCTTAGAACGGAACAATCAGCCCCAGCATTTT - - TRBJ1-5 TRBV7-2
CSARVSEVYGYTF TGCAGTGCTAGAGTTTCAGAAGTCTATGGCTACACCTTC once - TRBJ1-2 TRBV20-1
CASSQDISSFSGANVLTF TGCGCCAGCAGCCAAGATATTAGTTCTTTCTCTGGGGCCAACGTCCTGACTTTC few - TRBJ2-6 TRBV4-1
CASNLGGPQHF TGTGCCAGCAACCTCGGAGGGCCCCAGCATTTT - - TRBJ1-5 TRBV28
CASSDRAGYTF TGCGCCAGCAGCGACAGGGCTGGCTACACCTTC - TRBD1 TRBJ1-2 TRBV11-2
CSAPRRGAAHYEQYF TGCAGTGCTCCCAGGCGAGGCGCTGCACACTACGAGCAGTACTTC few - TRBJ2-7 TRBV20-1
CASSLYTAYYGYTF TGTGCCAGCAGTTTATACACGGCTTACTATGGCTACACCTTC - - TRBJ1-2 TRBV28
CASSQRGHHPPQHF TGTGCCAGCAGCCAAAGGGGCCACCATCCCCCCCAGCATTTT many - TRBJ1-5 TRBV7-6
CSAIAEGNSPLHF TGCAGTGCCATCGCCGAGGGGAATTCACCCCTCCACTTT - - TRBJ1-6 TRBV20-1
CASSRLAGAADTQYF TGTGCCAGCAGCCGACTAGCGGGCGCTGCAGATACGCAGTATTTT many TRBD2 TRBJ2-3 TRBV7-3
CSALAGNYGYTF TGCAGTGCCCTAGCGGGAAACTATGGCTACACCTTC - - TRBJ1-2 TRBV20-1
CASSSGAAGRETQYF TGTGCCAGCAGTTCGGGCGCCGCGGGCCGAGAGACCCAGTACTTC many - TRBJ2-5 TRBV6-5
CASSNRDGLPPQHF TGTGCCAGCAGCAATCGGGACGGGCTGCCGCCCCAGCATTTT many - TRBJ1-5 TRBV12-3/TRBV12-4
CASSDRIRSNSPLHF TGTGCCAGCAGCGACAGAATCCGGTCTAATTCACCCCTCCACTTT few - TRBJ1-6 TRBV9
CSTKGGRNTGELFF TGCAGTACAAAGGGGGGCCGGAACACCGGGGAGCTGTTTTTT - - TRBJ2-2 TRBV20-1
CSASLQGAGNQPQHF TGCAGTGCTAGCCTACAGGGGGCCGGCAATCAGCCCCAGCATTTT - TRBD1 TRBJ1-5 TRBV20-1
CASSAGQSGPQHF TGTGCCAGCAGTGCGGGACAGTCTGGTCCCCAGCATTTT many TRBD1 TRBJ1-5 TRBV28
CASSTEREWTGELFF TGTGCCAGCAGCACAGAGCGGGAGTGGACCGGGGAGCTGTTTTTT many TRBD2 TRBJ2-2 TRBV13
CSAADRGYQETQYF TGCAGTGCCGCCGACAGGGGGTACCAAGAGACCCAGTACTTC - TRBD1 TRBJ2-5 TRBV20-1
CASSLTGTSYGEQYF TGTGCCAGCAGCTTGACCGGGACTAGCTACGGCGAGCAGTACTTC - TRBD2 TRBJ2-7 TRBV7-9
CSVVGARAYYEQYF TGCAGCGTCGTCGGGGCCAGGGCGTACTACGAGCAGTACTTC - - TRBJ2-7 TRBV29-1
CASSLGSGRTGELFF TGTGCCAGCAGCTTAGGGTCCGGGAGGACCGGGGAGCTGTTTTTT many TRBD2 TRBJ2-2 TRBV5-1
CSLAGGNNQPQHF TGCAGCTTGGCGGGGGGGAACAATCAGCCCCAGCATTTT - - TRBJ1-5 TRBV29-1
CASSGPGTDSNQPQHF TGTGCCAGCAGCGGGCCTGGGACAGATAGCAATCAGCCCCAGCATTTT - TRBD1 TRBJ1-5 TRBV7-3
CSVSRANTEAFF TGCAGCGTGTCAAGGGCGAACACTGAAGCTTTCTTT - - TRBJ1-1 TRBV29-1
CASSAMSGQETQYF TGTGCCAGCAGCGCAATGAGTGGGCAAGAGACCCAGTACTTC many - TRBJ2-5 TRBV7-9
CATSDPGLPSSYNEQFF TGTGCCACCAGTGATCCCGGACTGCCCAGCTCCTACAATGAGCAGTTCTTC - - TRBJ2-1 TRBV24-1
CASSRLASQSGELFF TGTGCCAGCAGCAGACTAGCGTCTCAGTCCGGGGAGCTGTTTTTT - TRBD2 TRBJ2-2 TRBV7-2
CATSHGSDYGYTF TGTGCCACCAGTCATGGATCCGACTATGGCTACACCTTC - - TRBJ1-2 TRBV15
CSALEWETQYF TGCAGCGCTCTAGAGTGGGAGACCCAGTACTTC - - TRBJ2-5 TRBV29-1
CASSSRPAGNYGYTF TGCGCCAGCAGCTCGAGGCCGGCGGGGAACTATGGCTACACCTTC - - TRBJ1-2 TRBV5-1
CASADRDRRQPQHF TGTGCCAGCGCAGACCGGGACAGGAGGCAGCCCCAGCATTTT many TRBD1 TRBJ1-5 TRBV2
CASSLASGAEAFF TGTGCCAGCAGCTTAGCAAGCGGGGCTGAAGCTTTCTTT many - TRBJ1-1 TRBV7-3
CATSREQGVGSPLHF TGTGCCACCAGCAGAGAGCAGGGGGTAGGATCACCCCTCCACTTT - TRBD1 TRBJ1-6 TRBV15
CSARDEGGLLNQPQHF TGCAGTGCTAGAGATGAAGGGGGTCTCCTTAATCAGCCCCAGCATTTT - - TRBJ1-5 TRBV20-1
CASSHTADWDEQYF TGCGCCAGCAGCCATACGGCCGATTGGGACGAGCAGTACTTC many - TRBJ2-7 TRBV4-1
CASSLPPLHEQYF TGTGCCAGCAGCCTCCCCCCCCTACACGAGCAGTACTTC many - TRBJ2-7 TRBV5-6
CASSVTGAGANVLTF TGTGCCAGCAGCGTTACAGGGGCTGGGGCCAACGTCCTGACTTTC many TRBD1 TRBJ2-6 TRBV9
CASSRWSTNEKLFF TGTGCCAGCTCTAGGTGGTCAACTAATGAAAAACTGTTTTTT - - TRBJ1-4 TRBV2
CSASSGVHQETQYF TGCAGTGCCAGTAGCGGGGTACACCAAGAGACCCAGTACTTC few TRBD2 TRBJ2-5 TRBV20-1
CASSSSLGIYGYTF TGTGCCAGCAGTTCCTCCTTAGGGATCTATGGCTACACCTTC many - TRBJ1-2 TRBV6-6
CASSSSPTLTEAFF TGCGCCAGCAGCTCAAGCCCCACACTCACTGAAGCTTTCTTT many - TRBJ1-1 TRBV5-1
CASSESGQVTGEQYF TGCGCCAGCAGTGAATCGGGACAAGTCACCGGGGAGCAGTACTTC few - TRBJ2-7 TRBV10-1
CASSDHGTGMPQHF TGTGCCAGCAGCGACCACGGGACAGGGATGCCCCAGCATTTT - TRBD1 TRBJ1-5 TRBV7-9